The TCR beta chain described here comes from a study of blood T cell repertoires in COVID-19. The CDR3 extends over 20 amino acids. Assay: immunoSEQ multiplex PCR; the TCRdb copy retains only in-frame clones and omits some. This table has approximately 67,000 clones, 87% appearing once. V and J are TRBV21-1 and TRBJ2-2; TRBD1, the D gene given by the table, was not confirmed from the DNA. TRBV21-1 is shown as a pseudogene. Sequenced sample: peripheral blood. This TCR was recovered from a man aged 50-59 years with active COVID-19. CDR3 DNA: TGTGCCAGCAGCAAAGAATCCACATCGCCGACAGGTGGGGACACCGGGGAGCTGTTTTTT. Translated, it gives CASSKESTSPTGGDTGELFF.